This is a list of T cell receptor beta chains from one sample in a study of T cells in localized non-small cell lung cancer. Sequenced by immunoSEQ multiplex PCR; TCRdb stores in-frame clones only, minus some. The data hold some 40,000 clones, with more than 90% observed a single time. The input for sequencing was peripheral blood, taken before any cancer treatment. These receptors were taken from a female donor aged 60 or older with stage I lung adenocarcinoma. Both conserved end residues are part of each CDR3. Each record gives: D gene, clone size, V gene, J gene, CDR3 protein, CDR3 DNA. D genes are given only for firm matches. The size entry is marked missing in some rows and otherwise reads once, few, many or a size class.

D gene: TRBD1; clone size: .; V gene: TRBV5-5; J gene: TRBJ1-1; CDR3 protein: CASYRGMNTEAFF; CDR3 DNA: TGTGCCAGCTACAGGGGAATGAACACTGAAGCTTTCTTT
D gene: .; clone size: once; V gene: TRBV2; J gene: TRBJ1-4; CDR3 protein: CARSPPGRSEKLFF; CDR3 DNA: TGTGCCAGGAGCCCCCCAGGGAGGAGTGAAAAACTGTTTTTT
D gene: TRBD1; clone size: .; V gene: TRBV5-1; J gene: TRBJ1-6; CDR3 protein: CASSLAGQGNNSPLHF; CDR3 DNA: TGCGCCAGCAGCTTGGCCGGACAGGGAAATAATTCACCCCTCCACTTT
D gene: .; clone size: .; V gene: TRBV5-6; J gene: TRBJ2-5; CDR3 protein: CASSLEGTYQETQYF; CDR3 DNA: TGTGCCAGCAGCTTGGAAGGCACTTACCAAGAGACCCAGTACTTC
D gene: TRBD1; clone size: .; V gene: TRBV4-1; J gene: TRBJ2-1; CDR3 protein: CASSQGGQPLNEQFF; CDR3 DNA: TGCGCCAGCAGCCAAGGGGGACAGCCCTTGAATGAGCAGTTCTTC
D gene: TRBD1; clone size: .; V gene: TRBV7-9; J gene: TRBJ1-2; CDR3 protein: CASSLGQGTWYGYTF; CDR3 DNA: TGTGCCAGCAGCTTGGGACAGGGGACCTGGTATGGCTACACCTTC
D gene: .; clone size: .; V gene: TRBV27; J gene: TRBJ2-3; CDR3 protein: CASSLSADTQYF; CDR3 DNA: TGTGCCAGCAGTTTATCTGCAGATACGCAGTATTTT
D gene: .; clone size: .; V gene: TRBV7-8; J gene: TRBJ1-1; CDR3 protein: CASSLVTVKAFF; CDR3 DNA: TGTGCCAGCAGCTTAGTTACGGTCAAGGCTTTCTTT
D gene: .; clone size: .; V gene: TRBV5-1; J gene: TRBJ2-2; CDR3 protein: CASSLGLANTGELFF; CDR3 DNA: TGCGCCAGCAGCTTGGGACTAGCGAACACCGGGGAGCTGTTTTTT
D gene: .; clone size: once; V gene: TRBV28; J gene: TRBJ1-3; CDR3 protein: CASSPPGRNTIYF; CDR3 DNA: TGTGCCAGCAGTCCGCCCGGGCGAAACACCATATATTTT
D gene: TRBD1; clone size: .; V gene: TRBV29-1; J gene: TRBJ1-1; CDR3 protein: CSVNLQGDTEAFF; CDR3 DNA: TGCAGCGTTAACCTCCAGGGGGACACTGAAGCTTTCTTT
D gene: .; clone size: .; V gene: TRBV5-1; J gene: TRBJ2-1; CDR3 protein: CASSLGGGAPTRVEQFF; CDR3 DNA: TGCGCCAGCAGCTTGGGAGGGGGGGCCCCTACCAGAGTCGAGCAGTTCTTC
D gene: .; clone size: .; V gene: TRBV6-1; J gene: TRBJ1-5; CDR3 protein: CASSGPGKPQHF; CDR3 DNA: TGTGCCAGCAGTGGGCCGGGCAAGCCCCAGCATTTT
D gene: .; clone size: .; V gene: TRBV5-4; J gene: TRBJ2-5; CDR3 protein: CASSLVGGETQYF; CDR3 DNA: TGTGCCAGCAGCTTGGTGGGCGGGGAGACCCAGTACTTC
D gene: .; clone size: .; V gene: TRBV7-3; J gene: TRBJ1-2; CDR3 protein: CASSSQNGGTDGYTF; CDR3 DNA: TGTGCCAGCAGCTCACAAAACGGGGGTACGGATGGCTACACCTTC
D gene: .; clone size: .; V gene: TRBV5-1; J gene: TRBJ2-3; CDR3 protein: CASSMGPTGTDTQYF; CDR3 DNA: TGCGCCAGCAGCATGGGCCCTACGGGTACAGATACGCAGTATTTT
D gene: .; clone size: .; V gene: TRBV6-1; J gene: TRBJ1-1; CDR3 protein: CASSARGDTEAFF; CDR3 DNA: TGTGCCAGCAGTGCCCGGGGGGACACTGAAGCTTTCTTT
D gene: TRBD1; clone size: .; V gene: TRBV7-2; J gene: TRBJ1-3; CDR3 protein: CASTYQGDTLGRRNTIYF; CDR3 DNA: TGTGCCAGCACCTATCAGGGGGATACTTTGGGGCGTAGAAACACCATATATTTT
D gene: TRBD2; clone size: .; V gene: TRBV12-5; J gene: TRBJ2-1; CDR3 protein: CASGLSGAMRNEQFF; CDR3 DNA: TGTGCTAGTGGTTTAAGCGGGGCGATGCGGAATGAGCAGTTCTTC
D gene: .; clone size: once; V gene: TRBV4-1; J gene: TRBJ1-5; CDR3 protein: CASSRGGVGNQPQHF; CDR3 DNA: TGCGCCAGCAGCAGAGGGGGGGTGGGCAATCAGCCCCAGCATTTT
D gene: .; clone size: .; V gene: TRBV28; J gene: TRBJ2-5; CDR3 protein: CASSLGRGARQETQYF; CDR3 DNA: TGTGCCAGCAGTTTAGGTCGGGGGGCCAGACAAGAGACCCAGTACTTC
D gene: .; clone size: .; V gene: TRBV19; J gene: TRBJ1-1; CDR3 protein: CASSIGGNTEAFF; CDR3 DNA: TGTGCCAGTAGTATCGGGGGGAACACTGAAGCTTTCTTT
D gene: TRBD2; clone size: .; V gene: TRBV6-4; J gene: TRBJ2-2; CDR3 protein: CASSETSEGGELFF; CDR3 DNA: TGTGCCAGCAGTGAAACTAGCGAAGGCGGGGAGCTGTTTTTT
D gene: TRBD1; clone size: .; V gene: TRBV19; J gene: TRBJ1-3; CDR3 protein: CASSRRMDRGNTIYF; CDR3 DNA: TGTGCCAGTAGCCGCCGGATGGACAGGGGGAACACCATATATTTT
D gene: TRBD1; clone size: .; V gene: TRBV7-2; J gene: TRBJ2-7; CDR3 protein: CASSPPTGGYEQYF; CDR3 DNA: TGTGCCAGCAGCCCCCCGACAGGGGGCTACGAGCAGTACTTC
D gene: .; clone size: .; V gene: TRBV5-1; J gene: TRBJ1-3; CDR3 protein: CASSLRRDVGNTIYF; CDR3 DNA: TGCGCCAGCAGCTTGCGCCGGGATGTCGGAAACACCATATATTTT
D gene: TRBD1; clone size: once; V gene: TRBV19; J gene: TRBJ1-1; CDR3 protein: CASSKTGPNTEAFF; CDR3 DNA: TGTGCCAGTAGTAAGACAGGGCCGAACACTGAAGCTTTCTTT
D gene: .; clone size: .; V gene: TRBV5-6; J gene: TRBJ2-6; CDR3 protein: CASSFLGTPSRANVLTF; CDR3 DNA: TGTGCCAGCAGCTTTCTCGGCACCCCATCAAGGGCCAACGTCCTGACTTTC
D gene: TRBD2; clone size: .; V gene: TRBV10-1; J gene: TRBJ2-1; CDR3 protein: CASSDLAGGREQFF; CDR3 DNA: TGCGCCAGCAGTGATCTAGCGGGGGGGAGGGAGCAGTTCTTC
D gene: .; clone size: .; V gene: TRBV14; J gene: TRBJ2-1; CDR3 protein: CASSPGLPYNEQFF; CDR3 DNA: TGTGCCAGCAGCCCGGGACTCCCATACAATGAGCAGTTCTTC
D gene: TRBD1; clone size: .; V gene: TRBV5-1; J gene: TRBJ1-3; CDR3 protein: CASSGQGAPSGNTIYF; CDR3 DNA: TGCGCCAGCAGCGGCCAGGGGGCCCCCTCTGGAAACACCATATATTTT
D gene: .; clone size: .; V gene: TRBV7-9; J gene: TRBJ1-6; CDR3 protein: CASSWGSSYNSPLHF; CDR3 DNA: TGTGCCAGCAGCTGGGGCAGCTCCTATAATTCACCCCTCCACTTT
D gene: TRBD1; clone size: .; V gene: TRBV5-1; J gene: TRBJ2-7; CDR3 protein: CASSLGSRQGATYEQYF; CDR3 DNA: TGCGCCAGCAGCTTGGGATCTCGACAGGGAGCGACCTACGAGCAGTACTTC
D gene: .; clone size: .; V gene: TRBV5-1; J gene: TRBJ1-1; CDR3 protein: CASSLGDMNTEAFF; CDR3 DNA: TGCGCCAGCAGTCTGGGGGACATGAACACTGAAGCTTTCTTT
D gene: .; clone size: .; V gene: TRBV10-3; J gene: TRBJ1-6; CDR3 protein: CAIRRGLGPYNSPLHF; CDR3 DNA: TGTGCCATCAGGAGGGGATTAGGCCCCTATAATTCACCCCTCCACTTT
D gene: .; clone size: .; V gene: TRBV11-3; J gene: TRBJ2-3; CDR3 protein: CASSIRRTSTDTQYF; CDR3 DNA: TGTGCCAGCAGCATCCGGCGTACTAGCACAGATACGCAGTATTTT
D gene: .; clone size: .; V gene: TRBV7-2; J gene: TRBJ2-5; CDR3 protein: CASSLNPGPETQYF; CDR3 DNA: TGTGCCAGCAGCTTAAATCCCGGGCCGGAGACCCAGTACTTC
D gene: .; clone size: .; V gene: TRBV9; J gene: TRBJ1-1; CDR3 protein: CASSRGRGVGNTEAFF; CDR3 DNA: TGTGCCAGCAGCCGTGGGCGAGGGGTGGGGAACACTGAAGCTTTCTTT
D gene: .; clone size: .; V gene: TRBV7-3; J gene: TRBJ2-2; CDR3 protein: CASSQSASGSGELFF; CDR3 DNA: TGTGCCAGCAGCCAGTCGGCCTCAGGGTCCGGGGAGCTGTTTTTT
D gene: .; clone size: .; V gene: TRBV28; J gene: TRBJ1-6; CDR3 protein: CASSPPTGTNSPLHF; CDR3 DNA: TGTGCCAGCAGTCCACCGACCGGGACCAATTCACCCCTCCACTTT
D gene: .; clone size: once; V gene: TRBV7-8; J gene: TRBJ1-2; CDR3 protein: CASSWVRGNYGYTF; CDR3 DNA: TGTGCCAGCAGCTGGGTCAGGGGTAACTATGGCTACACCTTC
D gene: TRBD2; clone size: .; V gene: TRBV28; J gene: TRBJ2-3; CDR3 protein: CASSPNLFAGGTDTQYF; CDR3 DNA: TGTGCCAGCAGCCCCAACCTTTTCGCGGGGGGGACAGATACGCAGTATTTT
D gene: .; clone size: .; V gene: TRBV15; J gene: TRBJ1-3; CDR3 protein: CATSGSGSGNTIYF; CDR3 DNA: TGTGCCACCAGCGGCTCTGGCTCTGGAAACACCATATATTTT
D gene: TRBD2; clone size: .; V gene: TRBV5-1; J gene: TRBJ2-2; CDR3 protein: CASSLWSGENTGELFF; CDR3 DNA: TGCGCCAGCAGCTTGTGGAGCGGGGAGAACACCGGGGAGCTGTTTTTT
D gene: TRBD1; clone size: .; V gene: TRBV10-3; J gene: TRBJ1-4; CDR3 protein: CAIGGGQGNEKLFF; CDR3 DNA: TGTGCCATAGGAGGGGGACAGGGGAATGAAAAACTGTTTTTT
D gene: .; clone size: .; V gene: TRBV19; J gene: TRBJ2-2; CDR3 protein: CASREPNTGELFF; CDR3 DNA: TGTGCCAGCCGGGAACCCAACACCGGGGAGCTGTTTTTT
D gene: .; clone size: .; V gene: TRBV6-1; J gene: TRBJ1-6; CDR3 protein: CASTHSRPTNSPLHF; CDR3 DNA: TGTGCCAGCACTCATTCCAGGCCGACCAATTCACCCCTCCACTTT
D gene: TRBD1; clone size: .; V gene: TRBV5-1; J gene: TRBJ1-4; CDR3 protein: CASSLEGQRNEKLFF; CDR3 DNA: TGCGCCAGCAGCTTGGAGGGACAGCGTAATGAAAAACTGTTTTTT
D gene: .; clone size: .; V gene: TRBV2; J gene: TRBJ1-2; CDR3 protein: CASSLQEGFGYTF; CDR3 DNA: TGTGCCAGCAGCCTTCAAGAGGGTTTTGGCTACACCTTC
D gene: .; clone size: .; V gene: TRBV6-4; J gene: TRBJ1-2; CDR3 protein: CASIRGANYGYTF; CDR3 DNA: TGTGCCAGCATTCGGGGGGCAAACTATGGCTACACCTTC
D gene: .; clone size: .; V gene: TRBV18; J gene: TRBJ1-3; CDR3 protein: CASSQGIPGTADGNTIYF; CDR3 DNA: TGTGCCAGCTCACAGGGTATTCCTGGGACTGCCGACGGAAACACCATATATTTT
D gene: .; clone size: .; V gene: TRBV5-8; J gene: TRBJ2-2; CDR3 protein: CASSLEGIRVSGELFF; CDR3 DNA: TGTGCCAGCAGCTTGGAGGGAATTCGGGTTTCTGGGGAGCTGTTTTTT
D gene: .; clone size: .; V gene: TRBV4-2; J gene: TRBJ2-7; CDR3 protein: CASSLGDRTYEQYF; CDR3 DNA: TGTGCCAGCAGCCTAGGGGACCGTACCTACGAGCAGTACTTC
D gene: .; clone size: .; V gene: TRBV5-1; J gene: TRBJ2-3; CDR3 protein: CASSLGGNTDTQYF; CDR3 DNA: TGCGCCAGCAGCTTGGGCGGGAACACAGATACGCAGTATTTT